Below are 22 T cell receptor beta chains sequenced from a single sample in a study of T cells after yellow fever vaccination. TCRdb independently ran MiXCR on the 5' RACE reads; one entry per CDR3 protein. The sample yields 60,000 to 85,000 distinct CDR3 sequences, 7.1% seen once. The sequencing here drew on CD8+ T cells sorted from PBMCs, taken 5 to 6 days after the first yellow fever vaccination. The receptors were gathered from a man between 18 and 29 years old who received the YFV17D yellow fever vaccine.

This clonotype was seen more than once but under ten times. This rearrangement joins TRBV2 to TRBJ1-1; weak D call: TRBD1 (5 bases). Germline assignment: CDR1 SNHLY and CDR2 FYNNEI. The CDR3 consists of 14 residues. V was cut by 6 bases and J by 0 bases, with 11 bases left in between. The CDR3 DNA follows: TGTGCCAGCAGAGAGGCGACAGTGAACACTGAAGCTTTCTTT. It encodes CASREATVNTEAFF.

There are many counts of this clonotype. The chain carries TRBV24-1 and TRBJ2-2; either TRBD1 or TRBD2 may fit D (5 bases each). V shed 1 base and J shed 4 bases, with 6 bases lying between them. From germline, CDR1 is KGHDR and CDR2 SFDVKD. The CDR3 spans 14 residues. CDR3 DNA sequence: TGTGCCACCAGTGATTTTGGGGGCACCGGGGAGCTGTTTTTT. Its protein is CATSDFGGTGELFF.

The genes are TRBV7-8 and TRBJ2-7; D might be TRBD1 (6 bases). Trimming stripped 3 bases from V and 3 bases from J, with 18 bases between. This CDR3 spans 16 amino acids. Germline loops: CDR1 SGHVS, CDR2 FQNEAQ. CDR3 sequence (DNA): TGTGCCAGCAGCTTGGGACAAGGATCCATTTACTACGAGCAGTACGTC. Translation: CASSLGQGSIYYEQYV.

The rearrangement uses TRBV15 and TRBJ1-1; D unclear. Germline V CDR1 and CDR2: LNHNV, YYDKDF (reference sequence). V lost 0 bases, J lost 1 base, and 0 bases lay in between. The CDR3 runs 12 residues. The CDR3 DNA reads as TGTGCCACCAGCAGAGAGAACACTGAAGCTTTCTTT. This translates into CATSRENTEAFF.

There are a few counts of this clonotype. The CDR3 DNA sequence: TGTGCCAGCAGTTCACCACTATCGACAGGGGAGAGCTCTGGGGCCAACGTCCTGACTTTC. It yields the protein CASSSPLSTGESSGANVLTF. This chain uses TRBV12-3 or TRBV12-4 with TRBJ2-6, with TRBD1 matching 8 bases. V lost 4 bases and J lost 0; bases outside the gene matches: 14. The CDR3 extends over 20 amino acids.

In this sample, this clonotype turned up many times. V and J are TRBV7-6 and TRBJ2-1, with 7 positions matching TRBD2. The CDR3 runs 15 residues. The V gene end was trimmed by 1 base and the J gene end by 5 bases; junction bases not matched to a gene: 5. CDR1 is SGHVS, CDR2 FNYEAQ, per germline. CDR3 region: CASSLGLAENNEQFF. CDR3 nucleotides: TGTGCCAGCAGCTTAGGGCTAGCGGAGAACAATGAGCAGTTCTTC. The complete variable domain, with remaining parts taken from reference TRBV7-6 and TRBJ2-1, reads GAGVSQSPRYKVTKRGQDVALRCDPISGHVSLYWYRQALGQGPEFLTYFNYEAQQDKSGLPNDRFSAERPEGSISTLTIQRTEQRDSAMYRCASSLGLAENNEQFFGPGTRLTVL.

The chain recombines TRBV6-1 with TRBJ2-1; 8 bases fit TRBD2. The CDR3 runs 14 residues. CDR1 is MNHNS, CDR2 SASEGT, per germline. V lost 6 bases and J lost 5; bases outside the gene matches: 6. The CDR3 nucleotides are TGTGCCAGCAGCACAAGCGGGGGACACAATGAGCAGTTCTTC. Translating gives CASSTSGGHNEQFF.

This clonotype was picked up many times. The V and J genes are TRBV12-3 or TRBV12-4 and TRBJ2-5, with 12 bases fitting TRBD2. V lost 7 bases and J lost 1; bases outside the gene matches: 4. This CDR3 region has 15 residues. CDR3: CASTPGLAGQETQYF. CDR3 nucleotide sequence: TGTGCCAGCACCCCGGGACTAGCGGGCCAAGAGACCCAGTACTTC.

The rearrangement links TRBV9 to TRBJ2-5, with D possibly TRBD1 on 6 matching bases. Per the germline V gene, CDR1 is SGDLS and CDR2 is YYNGEE. The CDR3 sequence is 15 residues long. The ends were cut back, 3 bases at V and 2 bases at J, with 14 bases in the middle. In DNA form, the CDR3 reads TGTGCCAGCAGCGCGTTTGGGACAAATCAAGAGACCCAGTACTTC. This gives the protein CASSAFGTNQETQYF.

The chain joins TRBV20-1 to TRBJ2-2; TRBD1 matches at 7 bases. Germline assignment: CDR1 DFQATT and CDR2 SNEGSKA (reference sequence). CDR3 length: 16 amino acids. The V and J ends lost 6 bases and 0 bases, in that order; junction bases with no gene match: 10. Here the CDR3 DNA reads TGCAGTGCCCCGGCTATCCAGGGGGCGAACACCGGGGAGCTGTTTTTT. The encoded protein is CSAPAIQGANTGELFF.

This clonotype occurred a few times. The chain carries TRBV7-2 and TRBJ1-6; D is unclear. V was trimmed by 0 bases and J by 8 bases, leaving 17 bases between them. The CDR3 is 17 residues long. Looked up from germline, CDR1 is SGHTA and CDR2 is FQGNSA. The CDR3 sequence: CASSLARTGNFHSPLHF. Written as DNA, the CDR3 is TGTGCCAGCAGCTTAGCGCGGACCGGGAATTTCCATTCACCCCTCCACTTT.

V is TRBV7-9 and J is TRBJ2-5; D is undetermined. Trimming left V 2 bases short and J 5 bases short, with 15 bases between. The CDR3 extends over 15 amino acids. Germline CDR1 SEHNR, CDR2 FQNEAQ (reference sequence). CDR3 region: CASSLLASGVETQYF. DNA of the CDR3: TGTGCCAGCAGCTTATTGGCTAGTGGGGTCGAGACCCAGTACTTC.

This clonotype was counted many times. V and J are TRBV7-6 and TRBJ2-1, with 15 bases lining up with TRBD2. V gave up 2 bases and J gave up 6 bases; unmatched junction bases: 5. The CDR3 length is 17 residues. Germline CDR1 is SGHVS and CDR2 is FNYEAQ. The CDR3 region is CASSLWTSGGALNEQFF. For the CDR3, the DNA is TGTGCCAGCAGCTTATGGACTAGCGGGGGGGCTCTCAATGAGCAGTTCTTC. Filled out from reference TRBV7-6 and TRBJ2-1, the complete variable domain reads GAGVSQSPRYKVTKRGQDVALRCDPISGHVSLYWYRQALGQGPEFLTYFNYEAQQDKSGLPNDRFSAERPEGSISTLTIQRTEQRDSAMYRCASSLWTSGGALNEQFFGPGTRLTVL.

This clonotype has a handful of counts. The rearrangement links TRBV5-1 to TRBJ2-1, with TRBD2 matching 14 bases. Germline lookup yields CDR1 SGHRS and CDR2 YFSETQ. There are 16 residues in the CDR3. Unmatched junction bases numbered 2, after V lost 0 bases and J lost 6 bases. CDR3 amino acids: CASSLEGTSGGNEQFF. The CDR3 DNA is TGCGCCAGCAGCTTGGAAGGGACTAGCGGGGGCAATGAGCAGTTCTTC.

This clonotype was counted between two and nine times. The chain is built from TRBV12-3 or TRBV12-4 and TRBJ1-5, with D maybe TRBD1 (5 bases). V lost 7 bases and J lost 0, with 13 bases in between. This CDR3 is 15 amino acids long. CDR3 sequence: CASTVTDYSNQPQHF. The CDR3 DNA reads as TGTGCCAGCACCGTGACAGACTATAGCAATCAGCCCCAGCATTTT.

This clonotype was detected a few times. CDR3 DNA: TGTGCCAGTAGATGGGCGGACAGGGAGGGTTACGAGCAGTACTTC. This translates into CASRWADREGYEQYF. The chain is built from TRBV19 and TRBJ2-7; D is possibly TRBD1 (8 bases). Trimming took off 6 bases at V and 4 bases at J, with 19 bases between the two ends. Per the germline V gene, CDR1 is LNHDA and CDR2 is SQIVND (reference sequence). The CDR3 totals 15 residues.

In this sample, this clonotype turned up a few times. The chain is built from TRBV7-2 and TRBJ2-3; 9 nucleotides line up with TRBD2. J lost 5 bases, V lost 3 bases, and 6 bases had no gene match. CDR1 and CDR2 (germline): SGHTA, FQGNSA. The CDR3 totals 15 residues. In nucleotides, the CDR3 is TGTGCCAGCAGCTTGCGCGGGGGGGAAATAGATACGCAGTATTTT. Amino acids: CASSLRGGEIDTQYF.

This clonotype was detected ten times or more. V is TRBV9 and J is TRBJ1-3, with TRBD1 as a possible D gene (6 bases). The CDR3 extends over 15 amino acids. CDR1 is SGDLS, CDR2 YYNGEE, per germline. With 2 bases removed from V and 0 bases from J, the gap between germline ends came to 9 bases. The CDR3 DNA reads as TGTGCCAGCAGCGTCGGGGGGCACTCTGGAAACACCATATATTTT. Translating gives CASSVGGHSGNTIYF.

This clonotype has more than one count but fewer than ten. The chain couples TRBV12-3 or TRBV12-4 to TRBJ2-2, with D possibly TRBD2 on 6 matching bases. Trimming left V 3 bases short and J 6 bases short, with 11 bases between. This CDR3 has 14 residues. The CDR3 region has the DNA TGTGCCAGCAGTTTGGGACTCACCCCCGGGGAGCTGTTTTTT. Amino acids: CASSLGLTPGELFF.

This clonotype was observed at least ten times. This sequence joins TRBV30 and TRBJ2-2; D is uncertain. Germline V lookup: CDR1 GTSNPN, CDR2 SVGIG (reference sequence). The CDR3 spans 14 residues. Trimming took off 0 bases at V and 6 bases at J, with 11 bases between the two ends. The CDR3 DNA follows: TGTGCCTGGAGTGTAATAATTGGGGCCGGGGAGCTGTTTTTT. Amino acid sequence: CAWSVIIGAGELFF.

This clonotype was seen a handful of times. The J gene is TRBJ2-5, the V gene TRBV7-3, with D perhaps matching TRBD1 (6 bases). The V gene lost 3 bases and the J gene lost 1 base, with 12 bases spanning the gap. CDR3 length: 15 amino acids. Germline-derived CDR1 and CDR2 are SGHTA and FQGTGA. CDR3 sequence (DNA): TGTGCCAGCAGCTTGGGCGCAGGGGCCCAAGAGACCCAGTACTTC. Residues: CASSLGAGAQETQYF.

The chain employs TRBV2 and TRBJ2-1, with D uncertain. Trimming cost V 4 bases and J 6 bases, with 7 bases left between them. The CDR3 is 12 residues long. Germline CDR1 and CDR2: SNHLY and FYNNEI. The DNA of the CDR3 is TGTGCCAGCAGTGTACCGCTCAATGAGCAGTTCTTC. Translating gives CASSVPLNEQFF.